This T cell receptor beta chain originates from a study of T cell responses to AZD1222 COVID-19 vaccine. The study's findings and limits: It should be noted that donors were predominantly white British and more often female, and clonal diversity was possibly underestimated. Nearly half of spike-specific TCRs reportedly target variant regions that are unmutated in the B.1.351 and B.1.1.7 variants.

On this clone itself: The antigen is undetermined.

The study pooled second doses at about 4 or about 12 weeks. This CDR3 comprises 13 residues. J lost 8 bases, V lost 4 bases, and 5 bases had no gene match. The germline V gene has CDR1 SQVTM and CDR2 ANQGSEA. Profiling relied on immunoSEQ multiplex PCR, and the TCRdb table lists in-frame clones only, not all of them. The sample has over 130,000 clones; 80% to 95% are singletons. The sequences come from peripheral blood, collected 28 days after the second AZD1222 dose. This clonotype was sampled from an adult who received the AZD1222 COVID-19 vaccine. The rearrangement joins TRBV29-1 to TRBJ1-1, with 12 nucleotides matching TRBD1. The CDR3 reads CSVGRGQGAEAFF. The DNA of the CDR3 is TGCAGCGTTGGTAGGGGACAGGGGGCCGAAGCTTTCTTT.